These 17 T cell receptor beta chains share one sample of origin, sequenced in a study of control samples from healthy donors and cancer patients. Sequenced by immunoSEQ multiplex PCR; TCRdb stores in-frame clones only, minus some. The sample comprises fewer than 200,000 clones, over 80% of which are singletons, and approximately 1.5% rests with the top ten. Input material: blood. These receptors all stem from a man aged 18 to 30 in good health.

This chain uses TRBV18 with TRBJ2-7; the D gene is possibly TRBD2 (6 bases). Germline loops: CDR1 KGHSH, CDR2 LQKENI. CDR3 length: 15 residues. V lost 1 base to trimming and J lost 4 bases, with 14 bases between them. The CDR3 coding sequence is TGTGCCAGCTCACCACGAGCGGGTGGTGAGTACGAGCAGTACTTC. This sequence encodes CASSPRAGGEYEQYF.

The chain combines TRBV10-3 with TRBJ1-4; D may be TRBD1 (6 bases). The germline V gene has CDR1 ENHRY and CDR2 SYGVKD. The CDR3 is 14 amino acids. V was shortened by 6 bases and J by 0 bases, with 8 bases between the two germline ends. CDR3 sequence reads: CAISRQATNEKLFF. The CDR3, as DNA: TGTGCCATCAGCCGACAGGCAACTAATGAAAAACTGTTTTTT.

J is TRBJ2-1 and V is TRBV5-5, with D unresolved. Per germline, CDR1 SGHKS and CDR2 YYEKEE (reference sequence). V lost 2 bases and J 0 bases, leaving 9 bases between the germline ends. The CDR3 has 15 amino acids. CDR3 region: CASSLASTSYNEQFF. The CDR3 nucleotides read TGTGCCAGCAGCTTAGCGAGTACCTCCTACAATGAGCAGTTCTTC.

The rearrangement uses TRBV4-1 and TRBJ1-1, with TRBD1 matching over 8 bases. The V gene's germline CDR1 is MGHRA and CDR2 YSYEKL. With 1 base clipped from V and 4 bases from J, the junction kept 8 bases outside the gene matches. The CDR3 is 16 residues long. The CDR3 sequence is CASSQAQGVGRTEAFF. Written as DNA, the CDR3 is TGCGCCAGCAGCCAAGCACAGGGGGTAGGTCGCACTGAAGCTTTCTTT.

The rearrangement links TRBV28 to TRBJ1-2; D may be TRBD1 (5 bases). This CDR3 has 16 amino acids. The germline V gene has CDR1 MDHEN and CDR2 SYDVKM. The ends were cut back, 6 bases at V and 7 bases at J, with 24 bases in the middle. The chain's CDR3 is CASRDPTGTVYRGYTF. DNA of the CDR3: TGTGCCAGCAGAGACCCGACCGGGACGGTATATCGTGGCTACACCTTC.

The chain joins TRBV21-1 to TRBJ2-7; TRBD1 is the table's D call, not checked against the DNA. TRBV21-1 counts as a pseudogene. CDR3 size: 15 residues. The CDR3 sequence: CASSKRGRGAYEQYF. The CDR3 bases are TGTGCCAGCAGCAAACGTGGCAGGGGAGCCTACGAGCAGTACTTC.

J is TRBJ2-1 and V is TRBV5-1; TRBD1 agrees at 10 bases. CDR1 and CDR2 (germline): SGHRS, YFSETQ. V was pared by 7 bases and J by 6 bases, with 10 bases of the junction left unmatched. The CDR3 contains 15 residues. The CDR3 spells CASGLDRGRGNEQFF. The CDR3 DNA reads as TGCGCCAGCGGGTTAGACAGGGGGCGCGGCAATGAGCAGTTCTTC.

This sequence joins TRBV18 and TRBJ2-4; D is ambiguous. Germline V CDR1 and CDR2: KGHSH, LQKENI. The CDR3 loop spans 13 amino acids. V was cut by 6 bases and J by 0 bases, with 6 bases left in between. In DNA form, the CDR3 reads TGTGCCAGCTCCGACCTAGCCAAAAACATTCAGTACTTC. Its protein is CASSDLAKNIQYF. The full variable domain, in which reference TRBV18 and TRBJ2-4 provide the parts outside the CDR3, is NAGVMQNPRHLVRRRGQEARLRCSPMKGHSHVYWYRQLPEEGLKFMVYLQKENIIDESGMPKERFSAEFPKEGPSILRIQQVVRGDSAAYFCASSDLAKNIQYFGAGTRLSVL.

Here the CDR3 reads CASSYGGGSPLHF. The CDR3 DNA reads TGTGCCAGCAGTTACGGGGGTGGCTCACCCCTCCACTTT. The rearrangement uses TRBV28 and TRBJ1-6; D perhaps matches TRBD1 (5 bases). This CDR3 region has 13 residues. From germline, CDR1 is MDHEN and CDR2 SYDVKM. Trimming shortened V by 4 bases and J by 10 bases, and 11 bases separated the two germline ends.

This clone was seen just once. The genes are TRBV7-2 and TRBJ2-3; tentative D call: TRBD2 (7 bases). The germline CDR1 and CDR2 sequences are SGHTA and FQGNSA. This CDR3 has 16 residues. V lost 5 bases and J 5 bases, leaving 20 bases between the germline ends. The CDR3 sequence is CASSPLGAGALDTQYF. For the CDR3, the DNA is TGTGCCAGCAGCCCTCTGGGTGCGGGGGCCTTAGATACGCAGTATTTT. The variable domain in full, with the rest retrieved from reference TRBV7-2 and TRBJ2-3, is GAGVSQSPSNKVTEKGKDVELRCDPISGHTALYWYRQSLGQGLEFLIYFQGNSAPDKSGLPSDRFSAERTGGSVSTLTIQRTQQEDSAVYLCASSPLGAGALDTQYFGPGTRLTVL.

V and J are TRBV7-9 and TRBJ2-7; perhaps TRBD1 as D (6 bases). CDR1 and CDR2 (germline): SEHNR, FQNEAQ (reference sequence). Trimming took 2 bases from V and 6 from J, leaving 11 bases between them. The CDR3 loop spans 13 amino acids. Here the CDR3 DNA reads TGTGCCAGCAGCTTAACAGGGTCACGCGAGCAGTACTTC. Its translation is CASSLTGSREQYF.

This clone has a single count. The chain links TRBV7-3 to TRBJ2-2, with D possibly matching TRBD1 (5 bases). This CDR3 has 14 residues. V was shortened by 0 bases and J by 7 bases, with 9 bases between the two germline ends. Per the germline V gene, CDR1 is SGHTA and CDR2 is FQGTGA. The CDR3 reads CASSLTGAGGELFF. The CDR3 bases are TGTGCCAGCAGCTTAACAGGGGCTGGCGGGGAGCTGTTTTTT.

The chain recombines TRBV5-8 with TRBJ1-1, with D perhaps matching TRBD1 (5 bases). The CDR3 has 13 amino acids. Germline V gives CDR1 SGHTS, CDR2 YDEGEE. Trimming removed 0 bases at V and 3 bases at J, with 6 bases between. The CDR3 region is CASSLGQYTEAFF. The CDR3 DNA reads as TGTGCCAGCAGCTTGGGACAGTACACTGAAGCTTTCTTT.

The CDR3 sequence: CASSQEPHANTGELFF. As DNA, the CDR3 is TGCGCCAGCAGCCAAGAGCCCCACGCGAACACCGGGGAGCTGTTTTTT. J is TRBJ2-2 and V is TRBV4-1; no clear D gene. V was pared by 0 bases and J by 0 bases, with 8 bases between. This CDR3 comprises 16 residues. Germline CDR1 is MGHRA and CDR2 is YSYEKL.

The gene calls are TRBV6-5 and TRBJ1-4; 10 nucleotides line up with TRBD1. CDR1 is MNHEY, CDR2 SVGAGI, per germline. Trimming at V came to 8 bases and at J to 6 bases, leaving 6 bases not matched to a gene. The CDR3 is made up of 14 amino acids. CDR3 DNA sequence: TGTGCCAGCCGAGGGACAGGGGATGATGAAAAACTGTTTTTT. It yields the protein CASRGTGDDEKLFF.

This rearrangement joins TRBV7-7 to TRBJ2-5; possibly TRBD2 for D (5 bases). Deletions cut 1 base from V and 10 bases from J, with 13 bases between. The CDR3 extends over 13 amino acids. Per the germline V gene, CDR1 is SSHAT and CDR2 is FNYEAQ (reference sequence). DNA for the CDR3: TGTGCCAGCAGCTTAGGAACCGCCCGGGGCCAGTACTTC. Translation: CASSLGTARGQYF.

CDR3 sequence: CASSVGGFITDTQYF. As DNA, the CDR3 is TGTGCCAGCAGCGTAGGTGGATTTATCACAGATACGCAGTATTTT. The chain employs TRBV9 and TRBJ2-3; D not certain. Trimming removed 0 bases from V and 2 bases from J, with 10 bases in between. Germline assignment: CDR1 SGDLS and CDR2 YYNGEE. CDR3 length: 15 amino acids.